Shown below are 27 T cell receptor beta chains from a single sample sequenced in a study of vaccination and CD4 T cells after COVID-19. For these receptors, no antigen is known. Cultured CD4+ T-cell DNA underwent Oncomine TCR Beta short-read sequencing. TCRdb called the PCR reads again in MiXCR, with one record for every CDR3 protein. Of some 21,000 distinct CDR3 sequences in the sample, around half were seen once. The treatment is: approximately 9-day PBMC culture with coronavirus spike peptide pools or control peptides (ViraFEST assay). The sample here was CD4+ T cells from blood, cultured in vitro, taken before SARS-CoV-2 vaccination. These receptor sequences come from a human donor who had recovered from COVID-19.

J is TRBJ2-3 and V is TRBV19; possible D gene TRBD2, 6 bases. The CDR3 has 15 amino acids. V dropped 6 bases and J dropped 3 bases, with 16 bases sitting between them. Germline V gene lookup returns CDR1 LNHDA and CDR2 SQIVND (reference sequence). CDR3 loop: CASRQRVAVTDTQYF. The DNA of the CDR3 is TGTGCCAGTAGGCAAAGAGTAGCGGTTACAGATACGCAGTATTTT.

This clonotype has just a few counts. The chain is built from TRBV15 and TRBJ1-3, with D perhaps matching TRBD1 (5 bases). The germline V and J ends were trimmed by 0 bases and 0 bases, with 9 bases remaining between them. CDR3 length equals 16 residues. Germline-derived CDR1 and CDR2 are LNHNV and YYDKDF (reference sequence). The CDR3 DNA reads as TGTGCCACCAGCAGAGATAACACAGGCTCTGGAAACACCATATATTTT. The encoded protein is CATSRDNTGSGNTIYF.

CDR3 protein: CSARDLRDSSGANVLTF. The CDR3 nucleotides are TGCAGTGCTAGAGATCTCCGGGACAGCTCTGGGGCCAACGTCCTGACTTTC. The chain joins TRBV20-1 to TRBJ2-6; 7 bases are shared with TRBD1. This CDR3 region has 17 residues. The V gene's germline CDR1 is DFQATT and CDR2 SNEGSKA (reference sequence). Trimming cost V 0 bases and J 0 bases; bases outside gene matches: 5.

The chain employs TRBV6-5 and TRBJ1-1; the match to TRBD1 covers 7 bases. This CDR3 spans 17 amino acids. Per the germline V gene, CDR1 is MNHEY and CDR2 is SVGAGI. Trimming cost V 2 bases and J 4 bases; bases outside gene matches: 13. This CDR3 reads CASSYSTGAAYSTEAFF. CDR3 bases: TGTGCCAGCAGTTACAGTACAGGGGCCGCTTATAGCACTGAAGCTTTCTTT.

This chain links TRBV28 with TRBJ1-2, with unresolved D. The CDR3 covers 13 residues. From germline, CDR1 is MDHEN and CDR2 SYDVKM. Trimming left V 2 bases short and J 5 bases short, with 9 bases between. The chain's CDR3 is CASSLQSRYGYTF. CDR3 nucleotide sequence: TGTGCCAGCAGTTTACAAAGCCGTTATGGCTACACCTTC.

The CDR3 DNA is TGTGCCAGCAGCTTTGGACAGGTCGGCTCCTACGAGCAGTACTTC. As protein: CASSFGQVGSYEQYF. The chain is built from TRBV7-2 and TRBJ2-7; 7 bases map to TRBD1. The CDR3 is 15 amino acids. J gave up 0 bases and V 3 bases, and 5 bases lay outside the gene matches. Germline CDR1 reads SGHTA; CDR2 reads FQGNSA.

The chain links TRBV7-9 to TRBJ1-1; tentative D call: TRBD1 (5 bases). In germline, CDR1 is SEHNR, CDR2 FQNEAQ (reference sequence). Between the trimmed V and J ends, which lost 5 bases and 4 bases, there was a span of 20 bases. The CDR3 covers 16 residues. CDR3 sequence: CASSPGGRGGSTEAFF. The DNA for the CDR3 is TGTGCCAGCAGCCCTGGGGGTCGGGGAGGGTCCACTGAAGCTTTCTTT.

The chain joins TRBV18 to TRBJ2-7, with D perhaps matching TRBD1 (6 bases). The CDR3 runs to 15 residues. Trimming pared 2 bases from V and 3 bases from J, leaving 14 bases between. Looked up from germline, CDR1 is KGHSH and CDR2 is LQKENI. The CDR3 sequence: CASSPSTGSIYEQYF. The CDR3 coding sequence is TGTGCCAGCTCACCATCTACAGGGTCAATCTACGAGCAGTACTTC.

J is TRBJ1-1 and V is TRBV29-1; D may be TRBD1 (5 bases). Germline V gives CDR1 SQVTM, CDR2 ANQGSEA. Between the trimmed V and J ends, which lost 7 bases and 6 bases, there was a span of 15 bases. The CDR3 covers 12 residues. The CDR3 region is CSGEQVGAEAFF. The CDR3 nucleotides read TGCAGCGGAGAACAGGTTGGCGCTGAAGCTTTCTTT.

The V call is TRBV11-2, the J call TRBJ1-6; TRBD1 matches 7 bases. V dropped 5 bases and J dropped 7; count of bases not matched to a gene: 17. Germline assignment: CDR1 SGHAT and CDR2 FQNNGV. The CDR3 spans 18 residues. The CDR3 DNA reads TGTGCCAGCAGCCTACGACAGGGTCGGGTTTCAGGGAATTCACCCCTCCACTTT. As protein: CASSLRQGRVSGNSPLHF. Full variable domain (missing parts from reference TRBV11-2 and TRBJ1-6): EAGVAQSPRYKIIEKRQSVAFWCNPISGHATLYWYQQILGQGPKLLIQFQNNGVVDDSQLPKDRFSAERLKGVDSTLKIQPAKLEDSAVYLCASSLRQGRVSGNSPLHFGNGTRLTVT.

This clonotype was counted a few times. This sequence joins TRBV11-3 and TRBJ2-2; 8 nucleotides line up with TRBD1. Looked up from germline, CDR1 is SGHNT and CDR2 is YENEEA. The CDR3 is made up of 15 amino acids. The junction had 6 bases not matched to a gene; V was cut back by 3 bases and J by 6 bases. The CDR3 reads CASSLDRVGAGELFF. In DNA form, the CDR3 reads TGTGCCAGCAGCTTGGACAGGGTGGGCGCCGGGGAGCTGTTTTTT.

This clonotype was seen more than once but under ten times. V gene TRBV5-4 combines with J gene TRBJ1-6; D is undetermined. Germline V gives CDR1 SGHNT, CDR2 YYREEE (reference sequence). V gave up 3 bases and J gave up 11 bases, with 15 bases separating them. The CDR3 extends over 14 amino acids. The CDR3 sequence is CASSSDQTVAPLHF. The CDR3 DNA sequence: TGTGCCAGCAGCTCGGACCAGACGGTGGCACCCCTCCACTTT.

V and J are TRBV20-1 and TRBJ1-4, with D uncertain. The germline gives CDR1 DFQATT, CDR2 SNEGSKA (reference sequence). Trimming pared 0 bases from V and 1 base from J, leaving 9 bases between. This CDR3 comprises 15 residues. The CDR3 here is CSARDSRGTNEKLFF. CDR3 coding DNA: TGCAGTGCTAGAGATAGCCGCGGAACTAATGAAAAACTGTTTTTT.

A few counts support this clonotype. This chain connects TRBV27 to TRBJ1-2, with TRBD1 as a possible D gene (6 bases). This CDR3 spans 16 amino acids. V lost 6 bases to trimming and J lost 0 bases, with 17 bases between them. Germline values: CDR1 MNHEY, CDR2 SMNVEV (reference sequence). The CDR3 loop is CASRAGWDTSNYGYTF. The CDR3 nucleotides read TGTGCCAGCAGGGCCGGCTGGGACACTTCTAACTATGGCTACACCTTC.

J is TRBJ2-1 and V is TRBV19; 12 nucleotides line up with TRBD2. This CDR3 spans 17 amino acids. The junction had 8 bases not matched to a gene; V was cut back by 5 bases and J by 3 bases. CDR1 and CDR2 from the germline V gene are LNHDA and SQIVND (reference sequence). The CDR3 DNA is TGTGCCAGTAGTGCCGGACTAGCGGGGAGCGTCTACAATGAGCAGTTCTTC. Residues: CASSAGLAGSVYNEQFF.

CDR3 sequence: CASRRRDPLIRYGYTF. The DNA of the CDR3 is TGTGCCAGCAGGCGGCGGGACCCTCTAATACGTTATGGCTACACCTTC. The V gene is TRBV6-1, the J gene TRBJ1-2; possible D gene TRBD1, 5 bases. The CDR3 is made up of 16 amino acids. Germline CDR1 reads MNHNS; CDR2 reads SASEGT. V gave up 6 bases and J gave up 5 bases, with 22 bases separating them.

The genes are TRBV6-5 and TRBJ2-7; 8 positions match TRBD1. The germline gives CDR1 MNHEY, CDR2 SVGAGI. V was clipped by 8 bases and J by 0 bases; unmatched bases: 9. The CDR3 covers 15 residues. The CDR3 protein is CASGLTGGVSYEQYF. The CDR3 coding sequence is TGTGCCAGCGGTTTAACAGGGGGTGTCTCCTACGAGCAGTACTTC.

Comment on this clonotype: It may be a read error: a sequence one base away is much more abundant. The chain links TRBV30 to TRBJ1-1, with 8 positions matching TRBD1. The V and J ends lost 1 base and 6 bases, in that order; junction bases with no gene match: 7. Germline assignment: CDR1 GTSNPN and CDR2 SVGIG (reference sequence). The CDR3 has 14 amino acids. The CDR3 nucleotides are TGTGCCTGGAGTGGGGGCAGGGGGCAATCTGAAGCTTTCTTT. This gives the protein CAWSGGRGQSEAFF. Based on the CDR3 plus reference TRBV30 and TRBJ1-1, the full variable domain is SQTIHQWPATLVQPVGSPLSLECTVEGTSNPNLYWYRQAAGRGLQLLFYSVGIGQISSEVPQNLSASRPQDRQFILSSKKLLLSDSGFYLCAWSGGRGQSEAFFGQGTRLTVV.

This clonotype occurred a few times. The CDR3 loop reads CSARGGPSSYNEQFF. The DNA for the CDR3 is TGCAGTGCTCGTGGCGGGCCGAGCTCCTACAATGAGCAGTTCTTC. The rearrangement uses TRBV20-1 and TRBJ2-1, with a possible D match to TRBD2 (5 bases). The CDR3 covers 15 residues. V was shortened by 5 bases and J by 0 bases, with 14 bases between the two germline ends. The germline CDR1 and CDR2 sequences are DFQATT and SNEGSKA (reference sequence).

V usage is TRBV9 and J usage is TRBJ1-3; D gene ambiguous. CDR3 length: 14 amino acids. Deletions cut 0 bases from V and 1 base from J, with 5 bases between. Germline assignment: CDR1 SGDLS and CDR2 YYNGEE. CDR3 loop: CASSVAGSGNTIYF. The CDR3 coding sequence is TGTGCCAGCAGCGTAGCGGGGTCTGGAAACACCATATATTTT.

The rearrangement joins TRBV4-2 to TRBJ2-2; D is possibly TRBD1 (5 bases). Germline V CDR1 and CDR2: LGHNA, YNFKEQ. Trimming shortened V by 1 base and J by 6 bases, and 9 bases separated the two germline ends. The CDR3 runs 14 residues. The CDR3 is CASSQAGLAGELFF. In DNA, the CDR3 is TGTGCCAGCAGCCAAGCAGGGCTCGCCGGGGAGCTGTTTTTT.

This clonotype has a handful of counts. The rearrangement joins TRBV27 to TRBJ1-1; 11 bases align to TRBD1. Germline V lookup: CDR1 MNHEY, CDR2 SMNVEV (reference sequence). The length of the CDR3 is 17 residues. The V and J ends lost 3 bases and 2 bases, in that order; junction bases with no gene match: 8. The CDR3 reads CASSLAGQGGLNTEAFF. CDR3 coding DNA: TGTGCCAGCAGTTTGGCGGGACAGGGGGGTTTAAACACTGAAGCTTTCTTT.

This clonotype was observed a few times. The chain couples TRBV20-1 to TRBJ2-1; 10 positions agree with TRBD2. The CDR3 runs 17 residues. V lost 2 bases and J lost 4; bases outside the gene matches: 11. CDR1 and CDR2 (germline): DFQATT, SNEGSKA (reference sequence). The DNA of the CDR3 is TGCAGTGCTAGATCCCGTAAACTAGCGGGGCCATACAATGAGCAGTTCTTC. Encoded protein: CSARSRKLAGPYNEQFF.

This clonotype was picked up a small number of times. This chain links TRBV12-3 or TRBV12-4 with TRBJ1-6, with D tentatively TRBD1 (5 bases). Trimming removed 1 base from V and 9 bases from J, with 10 bases in between. The CDR3 covers 14 residues. The CDR3 DNA follows: TGTGCCAGCAGTTTAGGGGGAGGGGCTTCACCCCTCCACTTT. This translates into CASSLGGGASPLHF.

This clonotype was counted only a few times. The chain joins TRBV11-3 to TRBJ2-7; a possible D gene is TRBD1 (6 bases). Germline assignment: CDR1 SGHNT and CDR2 YENEEA. CDR3 length: 15 residues. Trimming removed 4 bases from V and 3 bases from J, with 16 bases in between. The CDR3 loop is CASSSSAGRGYEQYF. In DNA form, the CDR3 reads TGTGCCAGCAGCTCCAGCGCCGGCAGGGGCTACGAGCAGTACTTC.

The rearrangement uses TRBV20-1 and TRBJ2-2; the match to TRBD1 covers 7 bases. From germline, CDR1 is DFQATT and CDR2 SNEGSKA (reference sequence). The CDR3 extends over 14 amino acids. The V segment lost 3 bases and the J segment 4 bases; nucleotides outside the gene matches: 5. The CDR3 DNA is TGCAGTGCTAGCCCCGACAGGGCCACCGGGGAGCTGTTTTTT. Translation: CSASPDRATGELFF.

The CDR3 nucleotides are TGTGCCATCAGTGAATGGCAGGGGCTCCGTGGCTACACCTTC. It is translated as CAISEWQGLRGYTF. The chain recombines TRBV10-3 with TRBJ1-2, with D tentatively TRBD1 (6 bases). Per germline, CDR1 ENHRY and CDR2 SYGVKD. This CDR3 has 14 residues. The germline V and J ends were trimmed by 3 bases and 7 bases, with 15 bases remaining between them.